This entry lists 8 T cell receptor beta chains sequenced from one sample in a study of tumor and adjacent non-tumor tissue in lung cancer. RNA was extracted from bulk tissue without any cell sorting. A modified ARM-PCR protocol with three rounds of nested PCR amplified TCRbeta. MiXCR, applied by TCRdb to the multiplex PCR reads, yields one record per CDR3 protein. The repertoire has around 120,000 distinct CDR3 sequences, around three fifths of them found once; the top ten carry roughly 12%. The sequenced material came from lung tumor tissue. These receptors were collected from a man aged 25 to 40 with non-small cell lung cancer.

With respect to this clonotype: The conserved final phenylalanine or tryptophan is absent from the CDR3, which likely points to a read error. The chain links TRBV5-4 to TRBJ2-1, with 7 nucleotides matching TRBD2. Germline CDR1 SGHNT, CDR2 YYREEE (reference sequence). This CDR3 spans 15 amino acids. CDR3 coding DNA: TGTGTCCGCAGCTTGGGCGGGAGCCGGATCAATGAGCAGTTCTTG. It is translated as CVRSLGGSRINEQFL.

Remarks on this clonotype: One junction end disagrees with the germline gene, perhaps due to a read error. The chain couples TRBV20-1 to TRBJ2-1; 7 bases match TRBD2. The germline CDR1 and CDR2 sequences are DFQATT and SNEGSKA (reference sequence). This CDR3 is built from 14 residues. The CDR3 loop reads CSVRAAGDYNEQFF. DNA for the CDR3: TGCAGTGTTAGAGCCGCGGGAGATTACAATGAGCAGTTCTTC.

The chain links TRBV7-9 to TRBJ2-5; TRBD1 agrees at 12 bases. The V segment lost 8 bases and the J segment 5 bases; nucleotides outside the gene matches: 9. The CDR3 has 15 amino acids. Per the germline V gene, CDR1 is SEHNR and CDR2 is FQNEAQ (reference sequence). CDR3 sequence (DNA): TGTGCCAGCGGTTGGGGGACAGGGGGCCGCGAGACCCAGTACTTC. Amino acid sequence: CASGWGTGGRETQYF.

The chain uses TRBV5-4 and TRBJ2-5, with a tentative D call TRBD2 (6 bases). V was clipped by 4 bases and J by 4 bases, with 14 bases between them. The germline V gene encodes CDR1 SGHNT and CDR2 YYREEE (reference sequence). The CDR3 spans 14 residues. CDR3 loop: CASSRDSSGETQYF. In DNA form, the CDR3 reads TGTGCCAGCAGCCGGGACTCTAGTGGAGAGACCCAGTACTTC.

In regard to this clonotype: As the CDR3 is not closed by the conserved phenylalanine or tryptophan, this likely results from a read error. The DNA is omitted, as the CDR3 cannot be located on it reliably, and the CDR3 follows TCRdb's listing. The V gene is TRBV20-1, the J gene TRBJ2-7; the D call TRBD2 from the table was never checked on the DNA. From its first to its last residue, the CDR3 has 15 amino acids. Germline CDR1 and CDR2: DFQATT and SNEGSKA (reference sequence). The CDR3 region is CSAPGAVAGTYEQYI.

This clonotype was counted between two and nine times. V usage is TRBV5-4 and J usage is TRBJ2-3, with D possibly TRBD1 on 5 matching bases. Trimming removed 4 bases at V and 1 base at J, with 13 bases between. CDR1 and CDR2 (germline): SGHNT, YYREEE (reference sequence). CDR3 size: 15 residues. CDR3: CASSQGVLGTDTQYF. CDR3 in DNA: TGTGCCAGCAGCCAAGGGGTGCTCGGCACAGATACGCAGTATTTT.

As to this clonotype: This may come from a read error, since a much larger clone is one base off. This chain uses TRBV10-3 with TRBJ2-7; D is uncertain. This CDR3 region has 13 residues. Germline V lookup: CDR1 ENHRY, CDR2 SYGVKD. Trimming took 4 bases from V and 1 from J, leaving 8 bases between them. The CDR3 reads CAISGRNSYEQYF. CDR3 in DNA: TGTGCCATCAGTGGTCGGAATTCCTACGAGCAGTACTTC.

V gene TRBV20-1 combines with J gene TRBJ2-1, with D possibly TRBD1 on 5 matching bases. This CDR3 region has 16 residues. In germline, CDR1 is DFQATT, CDR2 SNEGSKA (reference sequence). V was cut by 0 bases and J by 4 bases, with 16 bases left in between. CDR3 nucleotide sequence: TGCAGTGCTAGAGATGTGTCGGAAGGGGATTACAATGAGCAGTTCTTC. It encodes CSARDVSEGDYNEQFF.